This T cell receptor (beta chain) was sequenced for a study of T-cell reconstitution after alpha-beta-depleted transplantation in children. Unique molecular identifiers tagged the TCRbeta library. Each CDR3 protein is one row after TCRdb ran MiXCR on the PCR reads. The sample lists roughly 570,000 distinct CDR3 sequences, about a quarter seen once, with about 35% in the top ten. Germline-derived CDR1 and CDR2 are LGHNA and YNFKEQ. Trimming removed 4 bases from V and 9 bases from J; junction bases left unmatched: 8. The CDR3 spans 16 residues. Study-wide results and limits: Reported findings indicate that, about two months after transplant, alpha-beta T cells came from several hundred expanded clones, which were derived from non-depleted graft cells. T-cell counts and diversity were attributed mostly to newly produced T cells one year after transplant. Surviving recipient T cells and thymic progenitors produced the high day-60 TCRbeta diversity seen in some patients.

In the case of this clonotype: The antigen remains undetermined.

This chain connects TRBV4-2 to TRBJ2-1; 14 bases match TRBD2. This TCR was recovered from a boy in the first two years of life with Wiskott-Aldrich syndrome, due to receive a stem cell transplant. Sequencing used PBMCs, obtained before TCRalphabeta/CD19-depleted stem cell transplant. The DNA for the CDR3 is TGTGCCAGCAGCCGTAAAGGGACTAGCGGGAGCATTGAGCAGTTCTTC. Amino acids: CASSRKGTSGSIEQFF.